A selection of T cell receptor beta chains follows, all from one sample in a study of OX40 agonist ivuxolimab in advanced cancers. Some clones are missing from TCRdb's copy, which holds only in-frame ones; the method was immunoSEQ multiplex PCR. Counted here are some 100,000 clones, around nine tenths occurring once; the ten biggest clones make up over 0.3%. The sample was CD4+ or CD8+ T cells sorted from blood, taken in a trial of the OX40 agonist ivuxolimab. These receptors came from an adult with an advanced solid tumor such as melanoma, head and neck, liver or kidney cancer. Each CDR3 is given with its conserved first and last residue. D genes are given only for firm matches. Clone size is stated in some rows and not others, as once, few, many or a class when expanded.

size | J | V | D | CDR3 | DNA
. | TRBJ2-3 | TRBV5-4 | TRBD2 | CASSLGLTSGRSDTQYF | TGTGCCAGCAGCTTGGGCTTGACTAGCGGGAGGTCAGATACGCAGTATTTT
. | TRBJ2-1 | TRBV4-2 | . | CASSQVGNEQFF | TGTGCCAGCAGCCAAGTTGGCAATGAGCAGTTCTTC
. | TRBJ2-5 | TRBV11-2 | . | CASSPWTAQETQYF | TGTGCCAGCAGCCCCTGGACAGCGCAAGAGACCCAGTACTTC
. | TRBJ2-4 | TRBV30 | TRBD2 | CAWSAGTSGSPAKNIQYF | TGTGCCTGGAGTGCCGGGACTAGCGGGAGTCCGGCCAAAAACATTCAGTACTTC
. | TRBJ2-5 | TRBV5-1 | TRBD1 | CASRPNRGLETQYF | TGCGCCAGCAGGCCGAACAGGGGGCTAGAGACCCAGTACTTC
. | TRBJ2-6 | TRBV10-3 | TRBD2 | CAISAPSGLAGVWANVLTF | TGTGCCATCAGTGCTCCCTCGGGACTAGCGGGAGTCTGGGCCAACGTCCTGACTTTC
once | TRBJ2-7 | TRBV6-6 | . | CASSSRGLEQYF | TGTGCCAGCAGTTCCCGTGGCTTGGAGCAGTACTTC
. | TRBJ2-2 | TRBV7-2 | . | CASSLETGELFF | TGTGCCAGCAGCTTAGAGACGGGGGAGCTGTTTTTT
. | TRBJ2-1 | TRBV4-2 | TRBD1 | CASGTQGSYNEQFF | TGTGCCAGCGGCACACAGGGGTCCTACAATGAGCAGTTCTTC
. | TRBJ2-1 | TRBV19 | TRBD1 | CASSLTGDSYNEQFF | TGTGCCAGTAGTTTAACAGGGGACTCCTACAATGAGCAGTTCTTC
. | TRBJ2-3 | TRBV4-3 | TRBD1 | CASSQMGEEDRGQREVTDTQYF | TGCGCCAGCAGCCAGATGGGGGAGGAGGACAGGGGGCAGCGGGAGGTCACAGATACGCAGTATTTT